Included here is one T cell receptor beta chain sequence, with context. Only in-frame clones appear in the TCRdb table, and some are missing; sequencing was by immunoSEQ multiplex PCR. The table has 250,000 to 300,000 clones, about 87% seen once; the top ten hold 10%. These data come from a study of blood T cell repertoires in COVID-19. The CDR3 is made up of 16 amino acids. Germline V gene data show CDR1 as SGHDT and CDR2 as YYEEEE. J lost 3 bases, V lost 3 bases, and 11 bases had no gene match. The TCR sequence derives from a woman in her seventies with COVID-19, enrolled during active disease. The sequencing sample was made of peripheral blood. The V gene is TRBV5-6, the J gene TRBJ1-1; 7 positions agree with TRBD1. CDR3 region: CASSSTGMEGDTEAFF. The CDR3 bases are TGTGCCAGCAGCTCGACAGGGATGGAGGGCGACACTGAAGCTTTCTTT.